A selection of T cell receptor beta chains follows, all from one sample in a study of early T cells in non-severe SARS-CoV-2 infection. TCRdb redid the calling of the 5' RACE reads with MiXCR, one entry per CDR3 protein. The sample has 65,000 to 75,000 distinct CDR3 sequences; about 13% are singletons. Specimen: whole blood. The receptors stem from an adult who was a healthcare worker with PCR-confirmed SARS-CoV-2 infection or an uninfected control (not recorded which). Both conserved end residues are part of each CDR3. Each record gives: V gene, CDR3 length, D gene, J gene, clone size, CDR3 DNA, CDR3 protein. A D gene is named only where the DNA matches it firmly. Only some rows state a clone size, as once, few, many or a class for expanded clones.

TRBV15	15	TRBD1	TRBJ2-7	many	TGTGCCACCAGCCGCCGGGACAGGGCCACCTACGAGCAGTACTTC	CATSRRDRATYEQYF
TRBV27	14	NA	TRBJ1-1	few	TGTGCCAGCAGTTGGGCCCCCCCGGGCACTGAAGCTTTCTTT	CASSWAPPGTEAFF
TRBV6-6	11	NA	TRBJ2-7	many	TGTGCCAGCAGTTACTCGAGCGAGCAGTACTTC	CASSYSSEQYF
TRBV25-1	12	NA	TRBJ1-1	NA	TGTGCCAGCGGCAATGGAGCCACTGAAGCTTTCTTT	CASGNGATEAFF
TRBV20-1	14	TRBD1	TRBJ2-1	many	TGCAGTGCCTCGATCCCAGGGGGATACAATGAGCAGTTCTTC	CSASIPGGYNEQFF
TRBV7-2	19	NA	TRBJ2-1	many	TGTGCCAGCAGCTTCCCCGCGTCTCGTAATGAGCGGTCCTACAATGAGCAGTTCTTC	CASSFPASRNERSYNEQFF
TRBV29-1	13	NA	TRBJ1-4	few	TGCAGCGTTGAAGATCGGGGGAAGAGGAAACTGTTTTTT	CSVEDRGKRKLFF
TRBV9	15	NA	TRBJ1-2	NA	TGTGCCAGCAGCGGGTTGCGGGGAGACTCGTCGGGCTACACCTTC	CASSGLRGDSSGYTF
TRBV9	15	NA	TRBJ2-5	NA	TGTGCCAGCAGCCTAGGGGAGGTCAGCCAAGAGACCCAGTACTTC	CASSLGEVSQETQYF
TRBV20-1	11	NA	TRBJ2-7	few	TGCAGTGCCAAAGGGGGGAGCGAGCAGTACTTC	CSAKGGSEQYF
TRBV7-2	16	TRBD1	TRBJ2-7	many	TGTGCCAGCAGCCCCCGGGACAGGGCCTTTCGTCACGAGCAGTACTTC	CASSPRDRAFRHEQYF
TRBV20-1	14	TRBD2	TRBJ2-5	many	TGCAGTGCTACTCCTAGCGGGATCGCGGAGACCCAGTACTTC	CSATPSGIAETQYF
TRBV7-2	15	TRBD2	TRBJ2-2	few	TGTGCCAGCAGGGCGGGACTAGCGGTCACCGGGGAGCTGTTTTTT	CASRAGLAVTGELFF
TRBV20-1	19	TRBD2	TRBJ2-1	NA	TGCAGTGCTGTCACTACTAGCGGGAGTATGGGCTCTGCTTACAATGAGCAGTTCTTC	CSAVTTSGSMGSAYNEQFF
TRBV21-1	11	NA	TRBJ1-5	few	TGTGCCAGCAGCAATTATCAGCCCCAGCATTTT	CASSNYQPQHF
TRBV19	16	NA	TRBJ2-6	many	TGTGCCAGTAGTACAGGACGGCGCTCTGGGGCCAACGTCCTGACTTTC	CASSTGRRSGANVLTF
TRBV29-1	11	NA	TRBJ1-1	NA	TGCAGCGTTAAAGGGGACACTGAAGCTTTCTTT	CSVKGDTEAFF
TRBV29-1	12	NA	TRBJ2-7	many	TGCAGCGTGAGAGTACAGGGCTACGAGCAGTACTTC	CSVRVQGYEQYF
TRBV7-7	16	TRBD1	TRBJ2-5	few	TGTGCTAGCAGCTTAACCGGGACAGGCCACCAAGAGACCCAGTACTTC	CASSLTGTGHQETQYF
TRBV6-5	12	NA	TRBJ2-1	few	TGTGCCAGCACCGCGTCGGGGATTGAGCAGTTCTTC	CASTASGIEQFF
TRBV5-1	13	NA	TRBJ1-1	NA	TGCGCCAGCAGCTTGAATTTGTACACTGAAGCTTTCTTT	CASSLNLYTEAFF
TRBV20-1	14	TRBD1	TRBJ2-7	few	TGCAGTGCCCCCTGGGAGACAGGGAAAAGGGAGCAGTACTTC	CSAPWETGKREQYF
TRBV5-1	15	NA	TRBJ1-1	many	TGCGCCAGCAGCTTGTATCCCACGACGAACACTGAAGCTTTCTTT	CASSLYPTTNTEAFF
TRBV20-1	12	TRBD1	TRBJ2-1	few	TGCAGTGCGAGGACAGGGTGGGATGAGCAGTTCTTC	CSARTGWDEQFF
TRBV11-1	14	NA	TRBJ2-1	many	TGTGCCAGCAGCTTTAGATATGCTTACAATGAGCAGTTCTTC	CASSFRYAYNEQFF
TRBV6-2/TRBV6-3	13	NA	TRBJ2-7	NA	TGTGCCAGCAACGACAGGTGGCAAGGGGAGCAGTACTTC	CASNDRWQGEQYF
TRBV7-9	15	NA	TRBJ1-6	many	TGTGCCAGCAGCTCTGGCAGGGTCCATAATTCACCCCTCCACTTT	CASSSGRVHNSPLHF
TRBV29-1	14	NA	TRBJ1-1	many	TGCAGCGTCGAGGGGCTTCGACTGAACACTGAAGCTTTCTTT	CSVEGLRLNTEAFF
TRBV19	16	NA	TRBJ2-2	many	TGTGCCAGTAGTATTGGGACGGTCGCGAACACCGGGGAGCTGTTTTTT	CASSIGTVANTGELFF
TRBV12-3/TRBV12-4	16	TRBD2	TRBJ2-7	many	TGTGCCAGCAGACTTGTGGGCGGGAGCAAGGCTTACGAGCAGTACTTC	CASRLVGGSKAYEQYF
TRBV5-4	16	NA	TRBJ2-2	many	TGTGCCAGCAGCAATCGGGAGAGGGGCGGGACCGGGGAGCTGTTTTTT	CASSNRERGGTGELFF
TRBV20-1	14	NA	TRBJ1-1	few	TGCAGTGCTAGAGATCGAGGGGGGAGCGCTGAAGCTTTCTTT	CSARDRGGSAEAFF
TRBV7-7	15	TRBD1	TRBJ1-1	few	TGTGCTAGCAGCCCACTCAGGGGGGATAACACTGAAGCTTTCTTT	CASSPLRGDNTEAFF
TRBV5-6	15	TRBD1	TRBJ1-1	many	TGTGCCAGCAGCTTAACCGGGACAGGCGAAGGAGAAGCTTTCTTT	CASSLTGTGEGEAFF
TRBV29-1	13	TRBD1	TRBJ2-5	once	TGCAGCGTCCGGGACAGCATTCAAGAGACCCAGTACTTC	CSVRDSIQETQYF
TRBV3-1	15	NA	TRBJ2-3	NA	TGTGCCAGCAGTTACGACCAATCCAGCACAGATACGCAGTATTTT	CASSYDQSSTDTQYF
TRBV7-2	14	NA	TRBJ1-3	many	TGTGCCAGCAGCTTTTCATGGGCTGGAAACACCATATATTTT	CASSFSWAGNTIYF
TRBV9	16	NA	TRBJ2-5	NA	TGTGCCAGCAGCGTAGCTTGGGGTACACCCCAAGAGACCCAGTACTTC	CASSVAWGTPQETQYF
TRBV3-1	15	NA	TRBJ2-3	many	TGTGCCAGCAGCCAAGCGGGCGGAGGCACAGATACGCAGTATTTT	CASSQAGGGTDTQYF
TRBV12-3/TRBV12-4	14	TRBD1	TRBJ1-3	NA	TGTGCCAGCAGCCACGGGACAGGGGGAAACACCATATATTTT	CASSHGTGGNTIYF
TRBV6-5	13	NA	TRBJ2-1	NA	TGTGCCAGTAGCAGACACACAGACAATGAGCAGTTCTTC	CASSRHTDNEQFF
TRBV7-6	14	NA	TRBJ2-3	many	TGTGCCAGCAGCTTTCACGATCGAAGGGATACGCAGTATTTT	CASSFHDRRDTQYF
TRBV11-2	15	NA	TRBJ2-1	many	TGTGCCAGCAGCCCTGGGGGGAGCTCCTACAATGAGCAGTTCTTC	CASSPGGSSYNEQFF
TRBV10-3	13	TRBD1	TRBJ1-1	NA	TGTGCCATCAGTGTTGACAGGGGGACTGAAGCTTTCTTT	CAISVDRGTEAFF
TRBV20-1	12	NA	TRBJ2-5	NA	TGCAGTGCCGTGACCGATCAAGAGACCCAGTACTTC	CSAVTDQETQYF
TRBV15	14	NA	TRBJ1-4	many	TGTGCCACCAGCAGAGTCGGATCAGGGATCAAACTGTTTTTT	CATSRVGSGIKLFF
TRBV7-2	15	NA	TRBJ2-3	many	TGTGCCAGCAGCTTAGAGCCCGCTAGCACAGATACGCAGTATTTT	CASSLEPASTDTQYF
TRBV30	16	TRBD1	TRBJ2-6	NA	TGTGCCTGGAGTCGGACAGGGATCTCTGGGGCCAACGTCCTGACTTTC	CAWSRTGISGANVLTF
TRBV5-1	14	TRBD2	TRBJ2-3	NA	TGCGCCAGCGCCTGGGGAGGGGTCCCAGATACGCAGTATTTT	CASAWGGVPDTQYF
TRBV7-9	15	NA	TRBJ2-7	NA	TGTGCCAGCAGCTTAGAGGCAGGGCCCCCATACGAGCAGTACTTC	CASSLEAGPPYEQYF
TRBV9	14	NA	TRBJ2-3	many	TGTGCCAGCAGCGTAGGGCGGAGCGCAGATACGCAGTATTTT	CASSVGRSADTQYF
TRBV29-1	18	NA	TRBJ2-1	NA	TGCAGCGTTGTCGCCGGATCCAGCGGCGCTATTTCCTACAATGAGCAGTTCTTC	CSVVAGSSGAISYNEQFF
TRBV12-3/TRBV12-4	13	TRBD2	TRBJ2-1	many	TGTGCCAGCAGTCTCGGGACTAGCAATGAGCAGTTCTTC	CASSLGTSNEQFF
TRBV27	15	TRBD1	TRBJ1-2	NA	TGTGCCAGCAGTACCAGACAGGGACGGAACTATGGCTACACCTTC	CASSTRQGRNYGYTF
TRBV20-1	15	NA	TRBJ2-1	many	TGCAGTGCTGGGGGGGGACAGGTTGGGCACAATGAGCAGTTCTTC	CSAGGGQVGHNEQFF
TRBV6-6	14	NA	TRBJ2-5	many	TGTGCCAGCGGTATAGCGCCCGTCGGGGAGACCCAGTACTTC	CASGIAPVGETQYF
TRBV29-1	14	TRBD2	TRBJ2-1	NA	TGCAGCGTTGACAGGAGACTAGTGGGAGGGCCTCAGTTCTTC	CSVDRRLVGGPQFF
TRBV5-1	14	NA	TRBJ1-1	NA	TGCGCCAGCAGCTTGGGCAGTATGAACACTGAAGCTTTCTTT	CASSLGSMNTEAFF
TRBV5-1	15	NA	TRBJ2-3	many	TGCGCCAGCAGCTCGGGGAGCACTAGCACAGATACGCAGTATTTT	CASSSGSTSTDTQYF
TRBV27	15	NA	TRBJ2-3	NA	TGTGCCAGCAGTTTATTTTTCAAGGAGGGGGCTACGCAGTATTTT	CASSLFFKEGATQYF